This T cell receptor (beta chain) was recorded in a study of breast tumors, draining lymph nodes, adjacent tissues. This CDR3 comprises 15 residues. The V segment lost 5 bases and the J segment 6 bases; nucleotides outside the gene matches: 5. Germline CDR1 MNHEY, CDR2 SMNVEV (reference sequence). Breast cancer patients provided tissue from their axillary draining lymph nodes. TCRdb redid the calling of the multiplex PCR reads with MiXCR, one entry per CDR3 protein. Among around 150,000 distinct CDR3 sequences listed, 32% were seen once. This chain uses TRBV27 with TRBJ2-1; 12 positions agree with TRBD2. This TCR was sampled from a female donor with breast cancer. Some clones in this sample may be carry-over from other donors' samples. The sequenced sample was axillary lymph node tissue. CDR3: CASSVLAGGRNEQFF. Here the CDR3 DNA reads TGTGCCAGCAGTGTGCTAGCGGGGGGGCGCAATGAGCAGTTCTTC.